Each of the 28 T cell receptor beta chains below was sequenced from the same sample in a study of early T cells in non-severe SARS-CoV-2 infection. TCRdb re-derived calls from the 5' RACE reads in MiXCR, one entry per CDR3 protein. The sample records more than 85,000 distinct CDR3 sequences, around 13% being singletons. The sequencing here drew on whole blood, taken at baseline. These receptors were taken from an adult who was a healthcare worker with PCR-confirmed SARS-CoV-2 infection or an uninfected control (not recorded which).

V is TRBV7-9 and J is TRBJ2-1; the match to TRBD1 covers 8 bases. Germline values: CDR1 SEHNR, CDR2 FQNEAQ (reference sequence). Trimming at V came to 6 bases and at J to 8 bases, leaving 12 bases not matched to a gene. The CDR3 runs to 15 residues. CDR3 protein: CASSFGQGRSDEQFF. CDR3 DNA: TGTGCCAGCAGTTTCGGACAGGGCAGGAGTGATGAGCAGTTCTTC.

This clonotype appeared a few times. The CDR3 sequence: CSVDIGRYNEQFF. CDR3 coding DNA: TGCAGCGTTGACATCGGGCGCTACAATGAGCAGTTCTTC. The chain carries TRBV29-1 and TRBJ2-1; D is unresolved. Trimming removed 3 bases from V and 3 bases from J, with 9 bases in between. Germline CDR1 SQVTM, CDR2 ANQGSEA. The CDR3 extends over 13 amino acids.

This clonotype was seen more than once but under ten times. V gene TRBV28 combines with J gene TRBJ1-1, with 8 nucleotides matching TRBD1. Germline V lookup: CDR1 MDHEN, CDR2 SYDVKM. The CDR3 runs 16 residues. V was pared by 7 bases and J by 4 bases, with 14 bases of the junction left unmatched. The CDR3 coding sequence is TGTGCCAGCACTCCCCCAAGGACAGGGACGGCCACTGAAGCTTTCTTT. Amino acid sequence: CASTPPRTGTATEAFF. Full variable domain (missing parts from reference TRBV28 and TRBJ1-1): DVKVTQSSRYLVKRTGEKVFLECVQDMDHENMFWYRQDPGLGLRLIYFSYDVKMKEKGDIPEGYSVSREKKERFSLILESASTNQTSMYLCASTPPRTGTATEAFFGQGTRLTVV.

The V gene is TRBV29-1, the J gene TRBJ2-3, with TRBD2 matching over 8 bases. The CDR3 extends over 13 amino acids. From germline, CDR1 is SQVTM and CDR2 ANQGSEA. Trimming took 3 bases from V and 6 from J; bases not matched to a gene: 5. The CDR3 here is CSVDSGVSDTQYF. CDR3 sequence (DNA): TGCAGCGTTGATAGCGGGGTTTCCGATACGCAGTATTTT.

The chain combines TRBV5-1 with TRBJ2-5; D remains ambiguous. The V gene's germline CDR1 is SGHRS and CDR2 YFSETQ. V lost 0 bases to trimming and J lost 4 bases, with 7 bases between them. The CDR3 is 13 amino acids. The DNA of the CDR3 is TGCGCCAGCAGCTTGGGCTCAGGAGAGACCCAGTACTTC. Residues: CASSLGSGETQYF.

This sequence joins TRBV18 and TRBJ2-1, with 8 bases aligning to TRBD2. This CDR3 comprises 14 residues. V dropped 8 bases and J dropped 2; count of bases not matched to a gene: 5. CDR1 and CDR2 from the germline V gene are KGHSH and LQKENI. The CDR3, as DNA: TGTGCCAGCCGAGGGACTAGAACCTACAATGAGCAGTTCTTC. It yields the protein CASRGTRTYNEQFF.

This rearrangement joins TRBV4-1 to TRBJ1-5; the D is unclear. Per the germline V gene, CDR1 is MGHRA and CDR2 is YSYEKL. The V end lost 0 bases, the J end lost 3 bases, and 15 bases lay between the germline ends. The CDR3 is made up of 17 amino acids. The chain's CDR3 is CASSQEEFSPLNQPQHF. The CDR3 nucleotides are TGCGCCAGCAGCCAAGAAGAATTCTCCCCCCTCAATCAGCCCCAGCATTTT.

CDR3 nucleotides: TGTGCCAGCAGCCAAGAACAGGGGGGCCTCGACGAGCAGTACTTC. As protein: CASSQEQGGLDEQYF. V usage is TRBV3-1 and J usage is TRBJ2-7, with 8 positions matching TRBD1. The CDR3 is 15 residues long. The J segment lost 5 bases and the V segment lost 0 bases, leaving 6 bases of the junction unmatched. From germline, CDR1 is LGHDT and CDR2 YNNKEL (reference sequence).

In this sample, this clonotype turned up many times. V gene TRBV6-2 or TRBV6-3 combines with J gene TRBJ1-1; 7 positions match TRBD1. Germline CDR1 reads MNHEY; CDR2 reads SVGEGT. This CDR3 region has 17 residues. Trimming took 5 bases from V and 4 from J; bases not matched to a gene: 16. In nucleotides, the CDR3 is TGTGCCAGCAGTCCTCCCCAACAGGGGTGGACTAGCACTGAAGCTTTCTTT. As protein: CASSPPQQGWTSTEAFF.

This clonotype was found a few times. V gene TRBV18 combines with J gene TRBJ2-7, with 10 bases that match TRBD1. V trimming: 4 bases; J trimming: 4 bases; junction bases outside the gene matches: 4. This CDR3 has 14 amino acids. Germline V gene sequence: CDR1 KGHSH, CDR2 LQKENI. The CDR3 region is CASSRDRGKYEQYF. The CDR3 DNA is TGTGCCAGCTCACGGGACAGGGGAAAATACGAGCAGTACTTC.

This clonotype came up a few times. The V and J genes are TRBV20-1 and TRBJ1-5; D unresolved. The V gene's germline CDR1 is DFQATT and CDR2 SNEGSKA (reference sequence). With 3 bases removed from V and 9 bases from J, the gap between germline ends came to 15 bases. CDR3 size: 13 residues. CDR3 region: CSASSGSKVPQHF. DNA for the CDR3: TGCAGTGCTAGTTCTGGGTCCAAGGTGCCCCAGCATTTT.

The chain has TRBV20-1 and TRBJ2-3; no definite D call. Trimming cost V 3 bases and J 2 bases, with 18 bases left between them. The V gene's germline CDR1 is DFQATT and CDR2 SNEGSKA (reference sequence). The CDR3 has 16 amino acids. In DNA form, the CDR3 reads TGCAGTGCTAGCCCCAGGCCCTTCGCGCCCACAGATACGCAGTATTTT. Translation: CSASPRPFAPTDTQYF.

In this sample, this clonotype turned up many times. The chain is built from TRBV7-9 and TRBJ1-1; the D gene is possibly TRBD1 (6 bases). Deletions cut 2 bases from V and 8 bases from J, with 21 bases between. Germline assignment: CDR1 SEHNR and CDR2 FQNEAQ (reference sequence). The CDR3 is made up of 16 amino acids. The CDR3 here is CASSLSKVNLGAEAFF. CDR3 in DNA: TGTGCCAGCAGCTTATCTAAGGTGAATTTGGGGGCCGAAGCTTTCTTT.

This clonotype was detected a few times. V gene TRBV29-1 combines with J gene TRBJ2-1; either TRBD1 or TRBD2 may supply D (5 bases each). The CDR3 length is 13 residues. Germline CDR1 SQVTM, CDR2 ANQGSEA. The ends were cut back, 7 bases at V and 4 bases at J, with 14 bases in the middle. CDR3 amino acids: CSGGPGGYNEQFF. CDR3 DNA sequence: TGCAGCGGGGGACCTGGGGGATACAATGAGCAGTTCTTC.

This clonotype was recorded at least ten times. This chain links TRBV20-1 with TRBJ1-1; 7 bases are a match to TRBD1. Per germline, CDR1 DFQATT and CDR2 SNEGSKA (reference sequence). V shed 5 bases and J 3 bases; nucleotides not matched to a gene: 6. This CDR3 has 13 amino acids. CDR3 loop: CSAGRQGYTEAFF. The DNA for the CDR3 is TGCAGTGCTGGCCGACAGGGCTACACTGAAGCTTTCTTT.

Here the CDR3 reads CASSPMTGDYGYTF. DNA for the CDR3: TGCGCCAGCAGCCCGATGACAGGGGACTATGGCTACACCTTC. The chain links TRBV5-1 to TRBJ1-2; 8 bases fit TRBD1. This CDR3 region has 14 residues. Losses at the gene ends were 4 bases for V and 3 bases for J; bases not matched to a gene: 5. Germline CDR1 reads SGHRS; CDR2 reads YFSETQ. Based on the CDR3 plus reference TRBV5-1 and TRBJ1-2, the full variable domain is KAGVTQTPRYLIKTRGQQVTLSCSPISGHRSVSWYQQTPGQGLQFLFEYFSETQRNKGNFPGRFSGRQFSNSRSEMNVSTLELGDSALYLCASSPMTGDYGYTFGSGTRLTVV.

This clonotype was detected only a few times. The genes are TRBV7-2 and TRBJ1-2; D perhaps matches TRBD1 (5 bases). The CDR3 extends over 13 amino acids. V was cut by 5 bases and J by 0 bases, with 7 bases left in between. From germline, CDR1 is SGHTA and CDR2 FQGNSA. The chain's CDR3 is CASSVQANYGYTF. CDR3 bases: TGTGCCAGCAGCGTACAGGCTAACTATGGCTACACCTTC. The complete variable domain, with remaining parts taken from reference TRBV7-2 and TRBJ1-2, reads GAGVSQSPSNKVTEKGKDVELRCDPISGHTALYWYRQSLGQGLEFLIYFQGNSAPDKSGLPSDRFSAERTGGSVSTLTIQRTQQEDSAVYLCASSVQANYGYTFGSGTRLTVV.

This clonotype was observed a handful of times. The CDR3 bases are TGCAGCGCCGGAAGTCTGGGGGCCAACGTCCTGACTTTC. Protein sequence: CSAGSLGANVLTF. The chain employs TRBV29-1 and TRBJ2-6; D gene uncertain. Germline assignment: CDR1 SQVTM and CDR2 ANQGSEA. V dropped 7 bases and J dropped 4 bases, with 11 bases sitting between them. The CDR3 contains 13 residues.

This clonotype was observed a handful of times. CDR3 sequence: CASSSPRQGTNEKLFF. The CDR3 nucleotides read TGTGCCAGCAGCTCCCCCCGGCAGGGAACTAATGAAAAACTGTTTTTT. This chain joins TRBV7-9 and TRBJ1-4; D is perhaps TRBD1 (5 bases). CDR1 and CDR2 (germline): SEHNR, FQNEAQ (reference sequence). Trimming took off 4 bases at V and 1 base at J, with 13 bases between the two ends. The CDR3 totals 16 residues.

This clonotype showed up many times. The chain uses TRBV18 and TRBJ2-1; 10 bases fit TRBD2. CDR3 length: 15 residues. CDR1 KGHSH and CDR2 LQKENI come from the germline V gene. Trimming cost V 6 bases and J 4 bases; bases outside gene matches: 6. In DNA form, the CDR3 reads TGTGCCAGCTCCCTACTAGCGGGGAATTACAATGAGCAGTTCTTC. It specifies CASSLLAGNYNEQFF.

This clonotype occurred a few times. The chain is built from TRBV12-3 or TRBV12-4 and TRBJ1-1; TRBD1 is a possible D gene (5 bases). V lost 4 bases to trimming and J lost 11 bases, with 17 bases between them. The CDR3 runs 13 residues. DNA for the CDR3: TGTGCCAGCAGTTACTTCGGGGGATCTAGGGCTTTCTTT. This gives the protein CASSYFGGSRAFF.

This clonotype came up many times. V usage is TRBV20-1 and J usage is TRBJ2-7; 14 bases are shared with TRBD2. Germline V CDR1 and CDR2: DFQATT, SNEGSKA (reference sequence). The CDR3 covers 19 residues. J lost 5 bases, V lost 0 bases, and 15 bases had no gene match. DNA of the CDR3: TGCAGTGCTAGAGATCGACTAGCGGGAGGGCCACGATATAACCACGAGCAGTACTTC. It encodes CSARDRLAGGPRYNHEQYF.

The chain employs TRBV24-1 and TRBJ2-1; possibly TRBD1 for D (5 bases). CDR1 and CDR2 (germline): KGHDR, SFDVKD. CDR3 length equals 13 residues. V lost 3 bases, J lost 5 bases, and 7 bases lay in between. The CDR3 reads CATSDRQHNEQFF. The DNA of the CDR3 is TGTGCCACCAGTGATCGACAGCACAATGAGCAGTTCTTC.

This chain links TRBV7-2 with TRBJ2-5; 8 nucleotides match TRBD1. Unmatched junction bases numbered 3, after V lost 5 bases and J lost 4 bases. This CDR3 has 13 amino acids. CDR1 SGHTA and CDR2 FQGNSA come from the germline V gene. CDR3 nucleotide sequence: TGTGCCAGCAGCCGGGGGACAGGAGAGACCCAGTACTTC. Encoded protein: CASSRGTGETQYF.

This sequence joins TRBV5-5 and TRBJ2-2, with 9 bases identical to TRBD1. The CDR3 covers 18 residues. V trimming: 1 base; J trimming: 4 bases; junction bases outside the gene matches: 11. Germline-derived CDR1 and CDR2 are SGHKS and YYEKEE (reference sequence). The CDR3 nucleotides read TGTGCCAGCAGCTTGTTATTTGGGACAGGGTCGTTCACCGGGGAGCTGTTTTTT. It is translated as CASSLLFGTGSFTGELFF.

The chain carries TRBV6-6 and TRBJ1-3, with 7 bases identical to TRBD1. Germline CDR1 and CDR2: MNHNY and SVGAGI (reference sequence). The V gene end was trimmed by 5 bases and the J gene end by 1 base; junction bases not matched to a gene: 2. The CDR3 runs to 14 residues. The CDR3 DNA follows: TGTGCCAGCAGTGGGACAGAATCTGGAAACACCATATATTTT. Protein: CASSGTESGNTIYF.

In its sample, this clonotype was seen a few times. The rearrangement uses TRBV5-1 and TRBJ1-3; possible D gene TRBD1, 6 bases. Germline CDR1 SGHRS, CDR2 YFSETQ. Trimming shortened V by 5 bases and J by 1 base, and 10 bases separated the two germline ends. The CDR3 runs 14 residues. Here the CDR3 DNA reads TGCGCCAGCAGTCATGGGACATCTGGAAACACCATATATTTT. It yields the protein CASSHGTSGNTIYF.

V gene TRBV18 combines with J gene TRBJ2-2; unclear D gene. There are 14 residues in the CDR3. CDR1 and CDR2 (germline): KGHSH, LQKENI. Trimming took off 3 bases at V and 6 bases at J, with 11 bases between the two ends. The CDR3 sequence is CASSPTPVPGELFF. The CDR3 DNA is TGTGCCAGCTCACCGACACCGGTCCCCGGGGAGCTGTTTTTT.